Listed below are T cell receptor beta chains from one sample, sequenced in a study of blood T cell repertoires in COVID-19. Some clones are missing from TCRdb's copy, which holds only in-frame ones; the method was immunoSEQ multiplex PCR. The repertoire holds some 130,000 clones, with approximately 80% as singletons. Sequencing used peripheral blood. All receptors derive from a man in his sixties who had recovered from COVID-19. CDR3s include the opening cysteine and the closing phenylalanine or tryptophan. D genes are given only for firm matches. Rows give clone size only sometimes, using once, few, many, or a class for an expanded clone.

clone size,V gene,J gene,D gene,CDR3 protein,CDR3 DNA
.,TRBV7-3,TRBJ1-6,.,CASSLWARRSSYNSPLHF,TGTGCCAGCAGCTTGTGGGCAAGGAGGAGCTCCTATAATTCACCCCTCCACTTT
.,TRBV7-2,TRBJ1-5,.,CASSPRTFIGNQPQHF,TGTGCCAGCAGCCCACGGACATTCATAGGCAATCAGCCCCAGCATTTT
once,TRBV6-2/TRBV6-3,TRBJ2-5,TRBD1,CASSYRDRGIREETQYF,TGTGCCAGCAGTTACCGGGACAGGGGAATCAGGGAAGAGACCCAGTACTTC
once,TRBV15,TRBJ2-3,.,CATSSEGRGTDTQYF,TGTGCCACCAGCAGTGAGGGTAGGGGCACAGATACGCAGTATTTT
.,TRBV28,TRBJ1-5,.,CASSRVGQPQHF,TGTGCCAGCAGCCGAGTTGGTCAGCCCCAGCATTTT
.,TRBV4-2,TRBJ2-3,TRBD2,CASSQDTASGGTDTQYF,TGTGCCAGCAGCCAAGATACGGCTAGCGGGGGCACAGATACGCAGTATTTT
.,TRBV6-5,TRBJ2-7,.,CASSRQATYEQYF,TGTGCCAGCAGTAGACAGGCTACCTACGAGCAGTACTTC
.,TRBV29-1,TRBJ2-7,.,CSVDGRAGEQYF,TGCAGCGTTGATGGCAGGGCTGGCGAGCAGTACTTC
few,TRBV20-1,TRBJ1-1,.,CSASLGVLNTEAFF,TGCAGTGCTAGTTTGGGAGTTCTGAACACTGAAGCTTTCTTT
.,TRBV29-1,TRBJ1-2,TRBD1,CSASVDRLEF,TGCAGCGCCTCGGTGGACAGGTTAGAGTTC
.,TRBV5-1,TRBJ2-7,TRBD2,CASSSSGSGYEQYF,TGCGCCAGCAGCTCCAGCGGGAGTGGGTACGAGCAGTACTTC
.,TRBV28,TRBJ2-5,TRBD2,CASSLTSGGKTQYF,TGTGCCAGCAGTTTAACTAGCGGGGGTAAGACCCAGTACTTC
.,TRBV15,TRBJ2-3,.,CATSSRGLADTQYF,TGTGCCACCAGCAGCCGGGGTTTAGCAGATACGCAGTATTTT
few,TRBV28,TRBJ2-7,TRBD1,CASSSSTGGGYEQYF,TGTGCCAGCAGTTCCAGTACAGGGGGCGGGTACGAGCAGTACTTC
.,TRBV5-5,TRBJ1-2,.,CASSPTANYGYTF,TGTGCCAGCAGCCCTACAGCTAACTATGGCTACACCTTC
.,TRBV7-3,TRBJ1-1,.,CASSLYGGPGTEAFF,TGTGCCAGCAGCTTATATGGGGGCCCGGGCACTGAAGCTTTCTTT
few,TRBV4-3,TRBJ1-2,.,CASSQESTSTRGYTF,TGCGCCAGCAGCCAAGAGTCGACATCCACCCGAGGCTACACCTTC
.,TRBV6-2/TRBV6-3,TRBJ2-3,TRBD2,CASSPGLAGVRTDTQYF,TGTGCCAGCAGCCCCGGACTAGCGGGAGTAAGGACAGATACGCAGTATTTT
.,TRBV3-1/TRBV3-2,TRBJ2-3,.,CAASPAGSRSQYF,TGTGCCGCAAGCCCAGCGGGTTCAAGATCGCAGTATTTT
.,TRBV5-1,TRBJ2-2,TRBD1,CASRPPGQRTGELFF,TGCGCCAGCAGACCCCCGGGACAGCGCACCGGGGAGCTGTTTTTT
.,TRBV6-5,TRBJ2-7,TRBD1,CASTGTGTEQYF,TGTGCCAGCACTGGGACAGGGACCGAGCAGTACTTC
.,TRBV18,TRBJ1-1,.,CASSPGLGGSAEAFF,TGTGCCAGCTCACCCGGATTGGGAGGATCGGCTGAAGCTTTCTTT
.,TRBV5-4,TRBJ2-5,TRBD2,CASRPGTSGRVAETQYF,TGTGCCAGCAGGCCCGGGACTAGCGGGAGAGTAGCAGAGACCCAGTACTTC
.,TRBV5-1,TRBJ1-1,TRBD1,CASSLLGTGGTEAFF,TGCGCCAGCAGCTTGTTGGGGACAGGGGGCACTGAAGCTTTCTTT
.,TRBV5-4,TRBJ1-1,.,CASSLAGRDLNTEAFF,TGTGCCAGCAGCTTGGCAGGGAGGGACTTGAACACTGAAGCTTTCTTT
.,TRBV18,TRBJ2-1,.,CASSTTSLLNEQFF,TGTGCCAGCTCGACAACCTCGCTCTTAAATGAGCAGTTCTTC
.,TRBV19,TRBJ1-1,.,CASSSTGRGTEAFF,TGTGCCAGTAGTTCAACAGGGAGGGGCACTGAAGCTTTCTTT
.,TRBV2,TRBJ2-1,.,CASREDRNNNEQFF,TGTGCCAGCAGGGAGGACCGGAACAACAATGAGCAGTTCTTC
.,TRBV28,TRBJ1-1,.,CASQPARNTEAFF,TGTGCCAGCCAACCAGCGAGGAACACTGAAGCTTTCTTT
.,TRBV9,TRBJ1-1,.,CASSVRDSNTEAFF,TGTGCCAGCAGCGTCAGGGATAGTAACACTGAAGCTTTCTTT
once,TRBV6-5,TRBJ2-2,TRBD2,CASRLAGLTGELFF,TGTGCCAGCAGACTAGCGGGACTCACCGGGGAGCTGTTTTTT
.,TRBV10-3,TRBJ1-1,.,CAISQNGHTNTEAFF,TGTGCCATCAGTCAAAATGGGCATACGAACACTGAAGCTTTCTTT
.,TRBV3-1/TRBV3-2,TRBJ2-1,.,CASSQGGVGVNNEQFF,TGTGCCAGCAGCCAAGGGGGGGTGGGAGTGAACAATGAGCAGTTCTTC
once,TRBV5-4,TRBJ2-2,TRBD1,CASSRTGGGNTGELFF,TGTGCCAGCAGCCGGACAGGGGGAGGCAACACCGGGGAGCTGTTTTTT
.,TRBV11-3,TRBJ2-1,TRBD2,CASSRGGAVFNEQFF,TGTGCCAGCAGCCGCGGGGGGGCCGTTTTCAATGAGCAGTTCTTC
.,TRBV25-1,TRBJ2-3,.,CASSEPGLGTQYF,TGTGCCAGCAGTGAACCGGGACTCGGTACGCAGTATTTT
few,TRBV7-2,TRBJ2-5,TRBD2,CASSLGGLAALSTQYF,TGTGCCAGCAGCTTAGGGGGACTAGCCGCCCTTTCGACCCAGTACTTC
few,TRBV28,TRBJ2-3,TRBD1,CASSEPGTGDTDTQYF,TGTGCCAGCAGCGAACCCGGGACAGGGGACACAGATACGCAGTATTTT
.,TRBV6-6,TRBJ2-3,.,CASSYDHGGTDTQYF,TGTGCCAGCAGTTACGACCACGGGGGAACAGATACGCAGTATTTT
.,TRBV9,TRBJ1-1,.,CASSVGPGSNTEAFF,TGTGCCAGCAGCGTAGGTCCGGGGAGCAACACTGAAGCTTTCTTT
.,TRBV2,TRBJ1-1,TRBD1,CASSEQGANEAFF,TGTGCCAGCAGTGAGCAGGGGGCGAATGAAGCTTTCTTT
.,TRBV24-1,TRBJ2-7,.,CATSDGHYEQYF,TGTGCCACCAGTGATGGACACTACGAGCAGTACTTC
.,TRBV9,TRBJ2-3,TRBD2,CASSVGGGSSDTQYF,TGTGCCAGCAGCGTAGGGGGCGGGAGTTCAGATACGCAGTATTTT
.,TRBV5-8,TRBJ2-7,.,CASSVPGVHEQYF,TGTGCCAGCAGCGTTCCAGGGGTCCACGAGCAGTACTTC
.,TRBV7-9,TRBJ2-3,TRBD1,CASSLGQGMTDTQYF,TGTGCCAGCAGCTTAGGACAGGGAATGACAGATACGCAGTATTTT
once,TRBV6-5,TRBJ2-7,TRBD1,CASSGRQGGSYEQYF,TGTGCCAGCAGCGGAAGACAGGGTGGCTCCTACGAGCAGTACTTC
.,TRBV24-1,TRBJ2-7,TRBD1,CATSAGQTYEQYF,TGTGCCACCAGTGCGGGACAGACCTACGAGCAGTACTTC
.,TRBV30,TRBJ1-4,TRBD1,CAWSVGGYRGEKLFF,TGTGCCTGGAGTGTAGGAGGCTACAGGGGTGAAAAACTGTTTTTT
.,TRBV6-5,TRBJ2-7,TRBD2,CASTHGGSSYEQYF,TGTGCCAGCACCCACGGGGGGAGCTCCTACGAGCAGTACTTC
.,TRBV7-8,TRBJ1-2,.,CASSLAGQGNYGYTF,TGTGCCAGCAGCTTAGCGGGGCAGGGTAACTATGGCTACACCTTC
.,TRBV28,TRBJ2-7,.,CASSGTLAGYEQYF,TGTGCCAGCAGTGGGACTTTAGCTGGCTACGAGCAGTACTTC
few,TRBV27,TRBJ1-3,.,CASSLLPLGNTIYF,TGTGCCAGCAGTTTATTACCACTTGGAAACACCATATATTTT
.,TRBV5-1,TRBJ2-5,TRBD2,CASSLASGKETQYF,TGCGCCAGCAGCTTGGCTAGCGGTAAAGAGACCCAGTACTTC
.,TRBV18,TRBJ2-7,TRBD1,CASSPRTGFSDEQYF,TGTGCCAGCTCACCACGGACAGGGTTTAGCGACGAGCAGTACTTC
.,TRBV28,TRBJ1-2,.,CASSLAVRGRSPGYTF,TGTGCCAGCAGTTTAGCGGTCAGGGGTCGAAGTCCGGGCTACACCTTC